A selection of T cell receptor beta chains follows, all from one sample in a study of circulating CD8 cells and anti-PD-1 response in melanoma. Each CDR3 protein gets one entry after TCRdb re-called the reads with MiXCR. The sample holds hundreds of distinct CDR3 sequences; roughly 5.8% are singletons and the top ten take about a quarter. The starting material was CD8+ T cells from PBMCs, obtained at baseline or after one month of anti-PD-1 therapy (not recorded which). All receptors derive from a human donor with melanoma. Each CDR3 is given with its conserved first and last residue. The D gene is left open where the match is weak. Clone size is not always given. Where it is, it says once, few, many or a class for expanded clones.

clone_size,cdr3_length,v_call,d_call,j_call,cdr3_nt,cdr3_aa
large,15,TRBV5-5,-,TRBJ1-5,TGTGCCAGCAGCCCTAAAAGGTTCTTCGATCAGCCCCAGCATTTT,CASSPKRFFDQPQHF
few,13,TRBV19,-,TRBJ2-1,TGTGCCAGTAGTCTCGGGATCTACAATGAGCAGTTCTTC,CASSLGIYNEQFF
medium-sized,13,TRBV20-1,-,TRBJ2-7,TGCAGTGCTAGAGTAGGGGAAATTGGGGAGCAGTACTTC,CSARVGEIGEQYF
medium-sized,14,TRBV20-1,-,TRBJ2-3,TGCAGTGCTAGTAAGGCGGGTAGCACAGATACGCAGTATTTT,CSASKAGSTDTQYF
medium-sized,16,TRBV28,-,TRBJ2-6,TGTGCCAGCAGCGCTGGACAGCCCTCTGGGGCCAACGTCCAGACTTTC,CASSAGQPSGANVQTF
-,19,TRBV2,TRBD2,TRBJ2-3,TGTGCCAGCAGCGAATCGTGGCTAGCGGGTTACCTGAACACAGATACGCGGTATTTT,CASSESWLAGYLNTDTRYF
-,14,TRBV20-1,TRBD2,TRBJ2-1,TGCAGTGCTGCTAGCGGGGGTGACTACAATGAGCAGTTCTTC,CSAASGGDYNEQFF
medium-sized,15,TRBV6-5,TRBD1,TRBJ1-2,TGTGCCAGCTCCGGAGGACAGGGGTCGAACTATGGCTACACCTTC,CASSGGQGSNYGYTF
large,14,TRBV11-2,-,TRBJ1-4,TGTGCCAGCAGCTTAGGAGCAACTAATGAAAAACTGTTTTTT,CASSLGATNEKLFF
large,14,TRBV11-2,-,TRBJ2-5,TGTGCCAGCAGCTTAACAGGAAATTCGGAGACCCAGTACTTC,CASSLTGNSETQYF
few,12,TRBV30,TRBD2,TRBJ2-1,TGTGCCTGGAGTGCACTAGCGGGGACGCAGTTCTTC,CAWSALAGTQFF
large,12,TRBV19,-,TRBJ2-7,TGTGCCTCCAAAAGTGGGGGTAATGAGCAGTACTTC,CASKSGGNEQYF
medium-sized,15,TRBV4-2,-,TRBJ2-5,TGTGCCAGCAGCCAAGATTATGCGGAGGTACAGACCCAGTACTTC,CASSQDYAEVQTQYF
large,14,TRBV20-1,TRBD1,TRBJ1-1,TGCAGTGCGCGGGACAGTGGGAGTCACACTGAAGCTTTCTTT,CSARDSGSHTEAFF
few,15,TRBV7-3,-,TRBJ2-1,TGTGCCAGCAGCTTAAGTAGCGGAGGGGCGGATGAGCAGTTCTTC,CASSLSSGGADEQFF
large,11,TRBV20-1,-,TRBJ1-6,TGCAGTGCTTACAGGTCTAGTCGCCTCCACTTT,CSAYRSSRLHF
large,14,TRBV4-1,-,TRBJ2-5,TGCGCCAGCAGCAGGGGGGGCGGCCAAGAGACCCAGTACTTC,CASSRGGGQETQYF
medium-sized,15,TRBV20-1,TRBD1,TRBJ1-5,TGCAGTGCTAGAGTGAGGACAGGGGGCAATCAGCCCCAGCATTTT,CSARVRTGGNQPQHF
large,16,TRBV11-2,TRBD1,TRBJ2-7,TGTGCCAGCAGGGGAAAACAGGGGATTTTCGCCTACGAGCAGTACTTC,CASRGKQGIFAYEQYF
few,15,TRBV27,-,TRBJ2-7,TGTGCCAGCAGTTTATTAGGGGCACCCTCCTACGAGCAGTACTTC,CASSLLGAPSYEQYF
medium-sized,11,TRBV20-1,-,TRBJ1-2,TGCAGTGCTCAGGGGACCTATGGCTACACCTTC,CSAQGTYGYTF
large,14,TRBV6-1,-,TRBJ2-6,TGTGCCAGCGGGCTTAGCTCTGGGGCCAACGTCCTGACTTTC,CASGLSSGANVLTF
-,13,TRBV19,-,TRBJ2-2,TGTGCCAGTAGTATAGGGCTCACCGGGGAGCTGTTTTTT,CASSIGLTGELFF
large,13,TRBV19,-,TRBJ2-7,TGTGCCAGTATGTCTACTTTATCCTACGAGCAGTACTTC,CASMSTLSYEQYF
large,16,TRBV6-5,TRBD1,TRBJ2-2,TGTGCCAGCAGTTATAAGGGACAGGGGCTTGCCGGGGAGCTGTTTTTT,CASSYKGQGLAGELFF